These 14 T cell receptor beta chains share one sample of origin, sequenced in a study of blood T cell repertoires in COVID-19. Generated by immunoSEQ multiplex PCR, the TCRdb table keeps only in-frame clones and is missing some. There are 150,000 to 250,000 clones in the sample; 70% to 80% occur only once, and less than 7% lies in the top ten. The sample was peripheral blood. The receptors originated from a woman between 40 and 50 years old with COVID-19, enrolled during active disease.

This clone is a singleton in its sample. The V call is TRBV6-6, the J call TRBJ2-1; 8 bases agree with TRBD2. This CDR3 is built from 15 residues. The ends lost 5 bases at V and 2 bases at J; junction bases unmatched: 5. CDR1 is MNHNY, CDR2 SVGAGI, per germline (reference sequence). CDR3 loop: CASSPSGRAYNEQFF. The CDR3, as DNA: TGTGCCAGCAGTCCTAGCGGGCGGGCCTACAATGAGCAGTTCTTC.

This chain connects TRBV15 to TRBJ2-7; D may be TRBD1 (6 bases). Trimming shortened V by 0 bases and J by 7 bases, and 19 bases separated the two germline ends. Germline V gene data show CDR1 as LNHNV and CDR2 as YYDKDF (reference sequence). The CDR3 has 16 amino acids. Written as DNA, the CDR3 is TGTGCCACCAGCAGAGATCTCCTTTACAGGGATGGGGAGCAGTACTTC. Translating gives CATSRDLLYRDGEQYF.

The chain's CDR3 is CAIRTQGATDTQYF. The CDR3 DNA reads as TGTGCCATCCGGACACAGGGGGCAACAGATACGCAGTATTTT. The rearrangement links TRBV10-3 to TRBJ2-3, with TRBD1 matching over 9 bases. The V and J ends lost 8 bases and 3 bases, in that order; junction bases with no gene match: 6. In germline, CDR1 is ENHRY, CDR2 SYGVKD. The length of the CDR3 is 14 residues.

The chain couples TRBV28 to TRBJ1-3; 9 nucleotides agree with TRBD1. This CDR3 spans 14 amino acids. Germline V gives CDR1 MDHEN, CDR2 SYDVKM. The ends lost 2 bases at V and 8 bases at J; junction bases unmatched: 4. In DNA, the CDR3 is TGTGCCAGCAGTTTAGGGGGACAGGGTGACACCATATATTTT. Translated, it gives CASSLGGQGDTIYF.

This clone turned up a few times. The V gene is TRBV5-5, the J gene TRBJ2-1; 7 nucleotides align to TRBD1. Germline V lookup: CDR1 SGHKS, CDR2 YYEKEE (reference sequence). Trimming took 2 bases from V and 7 from J; bases not matched to a gene: 9. The CDR3 loop spans 15 amino acids. The CDR3 region is CASSFKRQGRNEQFF. The CDR3, as DNA: TGTGCCAGCAGCTTCAAGCGACAGGGTAGGAATGAGCAGTTCTTC. Full variable domain (outside the CDR3, taken from reference TRBV5-5 and TRBJ2-1): DAGVTQSPTHLIKTRGQQVTLRCSPISGHKSVSWYQQVLGQGPQFIFQYYEKEERGRGNFPDRFSARQFPNYSSELNVNALLLGDSALYLCASSFKRQGRNEQFFGPGTRLTVL.

This clone is a singleton in its sample. V is TRBV5-8 and J is TRBJ1-2, with a possible D match to TRBD1 (6 bases). Germline CDR1 is SGHTS and CDR2 is YDEGEE. V gave up 3 bases and J gave up 7 bases, with 16 bases separating them. The CDR3 covers 14 residues. This CDR3 reads CASSSSRTDGGYTF. The CDR3 nucleotides are TGTGCCAGCAGCTCGAGCCGGACAGACGGTGGCTACACCTTC.

V gene TRBV7-9 combines with J gene TRBJ2-3, with D hard to call. Germline-derived CDR1 and CDR2 are SEHNR and FQNEAQ (reference sequence). Trimming left V 2 bases short and J 0 bases short, with 6 bases between. This CDR3 has 14 residues. The CDR3 loop is CASSLQYSTDTQYF. The CDR3, as DNA: TGTGCCAGCAGCTTACAGTATAGCACAGATACGCAGTATTTT.

Judged by abundance, this clone is large (0.1 to 1%). The genes are TRBV6-1 and TRBJ1-2; D possibly corresponds to TRBD1 (5 bases). Germline V gene sequence: CDR1 MNHNS, CDR2 SASEGT. With 1 base removed from V and 3 bases from J, the gap between germline ends came to 12 bases. This CDR3 is 15 amino acids long. The CDR3 nucleotides read TGTGCCAGCAGTGAAGGCAGGGCCCCTTACTATGGCTACACCTTC. As protein: CASSEGRAPYYGYTF.

Notes on this clone: At the DNA level, this CDR3 is encoded by other sequences in the same sample as well. The rearrangement links TRBV7-9 to TRBJ1-1; D gene unclear. CDR1 SEHNR and CDR2 FQNEAQ come from the germline V gene (reference sequence). The CDR3 totals 14 residues. The germline V and J ends were trimmed by 2 bases and 5 bases, with 12 bases remaining between them. The CDR3 DNA follows: TGTGCCAGCAGCTTAAGGGCCGCGGGAACTGAAGCTTTCTTT. It codes for CASSLRAAGTEAFF. Complete variable domain (other parts from reference TRBV7-9 and TRBJ1-1): DTGVSQNPRHKITKRGQNVTFRCDPISEHNRLYWYRQTLGQGPEFLTYFQNEAQLEKSRLLSDRFSAERPKGSFSTLEIQRTEQGDSAMYLCASSLRAAGTEAFFGQGTRLTVV.

This clone was seen once. The chain recombines TRBV7-9 with TRBJ2-3; perhaps TRBD1 as D (6 bases). Germline CDR1 SEHNR, CDR2 FQNEAQ (reference sequence). V gave up 9 bases and J gave up 2 bases, with 12 bases separating them. This CDR3 has 13 residues. The DNA of the CDR3 is TGTGCCAGTGGACAGAGCGACACAGATACGCAGTATTTT. Translation gives CASGQSDTDTQYF. The whole variable domain, filled in from reference TRBV7-9 and TRBJ2-3, reads DTGVSQNPRHKITKRGQNVTFRCDPISEHNRLYWYRQTLGQGPEFLTYFQNEAQLEKSRLLSDRFSAERPKGSFSTLEIQRTEQGDSAMYLCASGQSDTDTQYFGPGTRLTVL.

The chain recombines TRBV18 with TRBJ2-7; TRBD1 agrees at 10 bases. Germline V gives CDR1 KGHSH, CDR2 LQKENI. V was clipped by 3 bases and J by 2 bases; unmatched bases: 4. The CDR3 consists of 15 residues. The CDR3 reads CASSPTGTGAYEQYF. The CDR3, as DNA: TGTGCCAGCTCACCGACCGGGACAGGGGCCTACGAGCAGTACTTC.

J is TRBJ2-5 and V is TRBV5-1, with 12 positions matching TRBD2. The CDR3 spans 16 residues. Per germline, CDR1 SGHRS and CDR2 YFSETQ. Losses at the gene ends were 0 bases for V and 3 bases for J; bases not matched to a gene: 3. For the CDR3, the DNA is TGCGCCAGCAGCTTGGTGGCTAGCGGGGGGGAAGAGACCCAGTACTTC. This gives the protein CASSLVASGGEETQYF.

The chain uses TRBV10-1 and TRBJ2-2, with 7 bases aligning to TRBD1. This CDR3 is 13 amino acids long. V lost 5 bases, J lost 6 bases, and 3 bases stayed unmatched. The germline gives CDR1 WNHNN, CDR2 SYGVQD (reference sequence). The CDR3: CASSTTGSGELFF. The CDR3 region has the DNA TGCGCCAGCAGTACGACAGGGTCCGGGGAGCTGTTTTTT.

This chain links TRBV13 with TRBJ2-5; 7 bases map to TRBD1. The CDR3 length is 12 residues. The germline gives CDR1 PRHDT, CDR2 FYEKMQ (reference sequence). Trimming took 5 bases from V and 10 from J; bases not matched to a gene: 7. CDR3 sequence: CASSPTQGNQYF. The CDR3 DNA reads TGTGCCAGCAGCCCCACACAGGGGAACCAGTACTTC.